This T cell receptor (beta chain) was identified in a study of shared clonotypes between healthy human individuals (dated by TCRdb to the early 2020s). About the full investigation: The cohort included three men and a couple of women between 18 and 49 years of age. Blood TCR repertoires of five healthy adults were deeply sequenced to estimate repertoire size and the extent of clonotype sharing between individuals. Libraries were prepared and TCR repertoires were sequenced by different laboratories using diverse techniques, in order to increase sequencing depth and limit assay-specific biases. Between about 0.9 and 9 billion PBMCs per donor were obtained by leukapheresis.

Trimming accounts for 5 bases at V and 5 bases at J, while the number of junction bases matched to no gene is 5. In the germline V gene (reference sequence), CDR1 corresponds to MNHEY and CDR2 to SMNVEV. CDR3 length: 15 amino acids, cysteine to phenylalanine. CDR3 DNA is the only sequence kept; it has 45 bases, read in frame from the first base. Turning to this clone: The antigen it binds to is not known. One base away there is no much larger clone; base qualities are not given.

Using the deep immunoSEQ assay, TCR CDR3 regions were amplified from genomic DNA by multiplex PCR. Extracted genomic DNA from each cell subset was spread evenly across all wells of several immunoSEQ 96-well plates, with each plate serving as a replicate. For unsorted PBMC, each replicate PCR was loaded with about 270 ng genomic DNA, equivalent to around 30,000 T cell genomes. Ten immunoSEQ deep assay plates were used to sequence unsorted PBMC genomic DNA. The purified libraries were quantified using a Qubit 3.0 fluorometer, sized with a Bioanalyzer 2100, and then quantified again using the KAPA Library Quantification kit. Every immunoSEQ 96-well plate was sequenced on a dedicated single-read 150-cycle Illumina NextSeq 550 flow cell. Concerning the study's data processing: Because the immunoSEQ output included only junctional sequences and no quality scores, the filtering could not be the same as the filtering used for full-length reads. To assign V/J genes and CDR3, sequences were annotated against IMGT germline references using PyIR, a Python wrapper for IgBLAST v1.9. Reads with weak V/J assignments (E-value above 1e-6), missing CDR3, stop codons, out-of-frame junctions, or ambiguous translated residues were removed. V3J clonotypes were defined by identical inferred V gene, J gene, and CDR3 amino acid sequence. Percentage overlap between repertoires was calculated by dividing the number of shared unique clonotypes by the size of the smaller repertoire. RTK rarefaction, the Chao1 estimator, and Recon v2.1 estimates of unobserved clonotypes were used to assess repertoire richness. TCRdb obtained this table from immuneACCESS and retained in-frame rearrangements with V and J assigned. These tables miss some clones; where compared with another copy, unresolved V genes account for less than half of the shortfall, and the remainder is unexplained. V, J and clone size reflect that table, while D and trimming were determined from the DNA. Across this sample there are hundreds of thousands of clones, with roughly three quarters seen only once. The ten most abundant clones make up 9.5% to 15% of the sample.

The donors were healthy, HIV-negative adults who had no recently reported acute infections or vaccinations. Only Caucasian adults living in Nashville, Tennessee, USA were represented among the donors. In the unsorted samples, 90 million to 100 million PBMCs were counted, and genomic DNA was extracted using the QIAamp DNA Blood Mini kit. Blood was obtained by leukapheresis, after which PBMCs were separated by Ficoll-Histopaque density gradient centrifugation and cryopreserved in liquid nitrogen vapor phase. What the authors observed across the whole study: Pairwise subsampling indicated that sequencing depth was expected to affect the degree of clonotype sharing among donors. Sampling was limited to blood, and TCR repertoires in tissue likely differ from TCR repertoires in blood. Because the study included only a small number of donors, the genetic and exposure-history diversity represented was limited.

This receptor chain uses TRBV27 and TRBJ2-3, and TRBD1 matches 12 of the central bases. The TCR comes from a middle-aged woman in good health. Some clones in this sample may be carry-over from other donors' samples. The material sequenced was PBMCs. The DNA is TGTGCCAGCAGTCCCGGGACAGGGGGCAGAGATACGCAGTATTTT. Its protein is CASSPGTGGRDTQYF.